Following are 15 T cell receptor beta chains from one sample sequenced in a study of shared clonotypes between healthy human individuals. In the naive CD8 group, cells lacked CD45RO and were positively selected for CCR7, so terminally differentiated effector memory CD45RA+ cells were left out. TCRdb keeps only in-frame clones here, not all; method: immunoSEQ multiplex PCR. The repertoire has about 2 million clones, over 85% of them found once; the top ten carry roughly 1%. The material sequenced was naive CD8+ T cells sorted from blood. These TCRs come from a man in his late teens or twenties in good health.

This clone was detected once. The chain uses TRBV5-5 and TRBJ1-1, with unresolved D. V lost 1 base and J lost 1, with 8 bases in between. The CDR3 spans 14 residues. The germline gives CDR1 SGHKS, CDR2 YYEKEE (reference sequence). The CDR3 DNA reads as TGTGCCAGCAGCTTGTGGGGAAAGAACACTGAAGCTTTCTTT. This encodes CASSLWGKNTEAFF.

This rearrangement joins TRBV11-2 to TRBJ2-5; 13 bases fit TRBD2. The J segment lost 2 bases and the V segment lost 1 base, leaving 7 bases of the junction unmatched. The length of the CDR3 is 18 residues. CDR1 is SGHAT and CDR2 is FQNNGV in the germline V gene. DNA of the CDR3: TGTGCCAGCAGCTTAGGAACTAGCGGGAGGGATTTTCAAGAGACCCAGTACTTC. Translated: CASSLGTSGRDFQETQYF.

V and J are TRBV5-1 and TRBJ2-2; 7 bases fit TRBD1. The ends lost 0 bases at V and 2 bases at J; junction bases unmatched: 7. The CDR3 has 17 amino acids. From germline, CDR1 is SGHRS and CDR2 YFSETQ. DNA for the CDR3: TGCGCCAGCAGCTTGGAGGGTCAGGGGGAAAACACCGGGGAGCTGTTTTTT. Its protein is CASSLEGQGENTGELFF.

The chain employs TRBV9 and TRBJ1-2; D not certain. CDR3 length equals 12 residues. Trimming stripped 3 bases from V and 6 bases from J, with 9 bases between. Germline assignment: CDR1 SGDLS and CDR2 YYNGEE. CDR3 amino acids: CASSAPTNGYTF. The CDR3 region has the DNA TGTGCCAGCAGCGCCCCGACCAATGGCTACACCTTC.

The chain recombines TRBV7-9 with TRBJ2-5; 8 bases align to TRBD2. The CDR3 spans 15 residues. CDR1 is SEHNR and CDR2 is FQNEAQ in the germline V gene (reference sequence). Losses at the gene ends were 7 bases for V and 1 base for J; bases not matched to a gene: 8. CDR3 residues: CASKTGTRVQETQYF. The CDR3 DNA sequence: TGTGCCAGCAAAACCGGGACTAGGGTCCAAGAGACCCAGTACTTC. Full variable domain (remainder filled in from reference TRBV7-9 and TRBJ2-5): DTGVSQNPRHKITKRGQNVTFRCDPISEHNRLYWYRQTLGQGPEFLTYFQNEAQLEKSRLLSDRFSAERPKGSFSTLEIQRTEQGDSAMYLCASKTGTRVQETQYFGPGTRLLVL.

This rearrangement joins TRBV7-9 to TRBJ2-5, with TRBD2 matching over 9 bases. Losses at the gene ends were 5 bases for V and 1 base for J; bases not matched to a gene: 5. This CDR3 is 15 amino acids long. Germline V lookup: CDR1 SEHNR, CDR2 FQNEAQ (reference sequence). CDR3 in DNA: TGTGCCAGCAGCCCGGCGGGGGGGATCCAAGAGACCCAGTACTTC. Its translation is CASSPAGGIQETQYF.

The chain joins TRBV10-3 to TRBJ2-7; D gene ambiguous. V lost 9 bases and J lost 3, with 9 bases in between. Germline V gene lookup returns CDR1 ENHRY and CDR2 SYGVKD. The CDR3 covers 11 residues. CDR3 nucleotides: TGTGCCATGGCGGACGGCTACGAGCAGTACTTC. This sequence encodes CAMADGYEQYF.

Turning to this clone: At one end, the junction sequence differs from germline, possibly due to a read error. The genes are TRBV7-8 and TRBJ2-2, with a weak D call TRBD2 (5 bases). This CDR3 is 15 amino acids long. Germline CDR1 SGHVS, CDR2 FQNEAQ. The CDR3 DNA reads as TGTGCCAGCAGCCTAGCATTTTTGGGAAACGGGGAGCTGTTTTTT. Residues: CASSLAFLGNGELFF.

The V and J genes are TRBV28 and TRBJ2-3; D ambiguous. Germline V gives CDR1 MDHEN, CDR2 SYDVKM. Trimming left V 7 bases short and J 0 bases short, with 14 bases between. The CDR3 is 15 amino acids. The CDR3 loop is CASTPGSGSTDTQYF. The CDR3 coding sequence is TGTGCCAGCACCCCCGGTTCCGGGAGCACAGATACGCAGTATTTT.

The chain uses TRBV11-3 and TRBJ2-3; 8 bases line up with TRBD2. V lost 5 bases and J lost 2; bases outside the gene matches: 12. Germline V gives CDR1 SGHNT, CDR2 YENEEA. There are 17 residues in the CDR3. CDR3 residues: CASSLRRGDDPTDTQYF. The DNA for the CDR3 is TGTGCCAGCAGCCTAAGGCGGGGGGATGACCCCACAGATACGCAGTATTTT.

The chain couples TRBV5-8 to TRBJ2-7, with TRBD1 matching 8 bases. With 4 bases clipped from V and 5 bases from J, the junction kept 5 bases outside the gene matches. This CDR3 has 13 residues. Looked up from germline, CDR1 is SGHTS and CDR2 is YDEGEE. The CDR3 spells CASSRQGPNEQYF. The CDR3 DNA follows: TGTGCCAGCAGCCGACAGGGGCCCAACGAGCAGTACTTC.

V usage is TRBV7-9 and J usage is TRBJ2-1; 8 positions agree with TRBD2. The V and J ends lost 3 bases and 6 bases, in that order; junction bases with no gene match: 7. Germline V gene data show CDR1 as SEHNR and CDR2 as FQNEAQ (reference sequence). The CDR3 loop spans 15 amino acids. In nucleotides, the CDR3 is TGTGCCAGCAGCTTCCCCGTCGGGACTAGCAATGAGCAGTTCTTC. Encoded protein: CASSFPVGTSNEQFF.

The V and J genes are TRBV30 and TRBJ1-1, with a weak D call TRBD1 (5 bases). The germline V and J ends were trimmed by 5 bases and 6 bases, with 13 bases remaining between them. The CDR3 has 12 residues. Germline CDR1 GTSNPN, CDR2 SVGIG (reference sequence). In DNA form, the CDR3 reads TGTGCCTGGTCATCCGGGGACGCTGAAGCTTTCTTT. Its translation: CAWSSGDAEAFF.

The chain links TRBV11-3 to TRBJ2-7, with 8 bases fitting TRBD1. Germline CDR1 is SGHNT and CDR2 is YENEEA. Trimming took 2 bases from V and 4 from J; bases not matched to a gene: 4. The CDR3 loop spans 14 amino acids. CDR3 protein: CASSLKGDRYEQYF. The CDR3 region has the DNA TGTGCCAGCAGCTTAAAAGGGGACAGGTACGAGCAGTACTTC. The full variable domain, in which reference TRBV11-3 and TRBJ2-7 provide the parts outside the CDR3, is EAGVVQSPRYKIIEKKQPVAFWCNPISGHNTLYWYLQNLGQGPELLIRYENEEAVDDSQLPKDRFSAERLKGVDSTLKIQPAELGDSAVYLCASSLKGDRYEQYFGPGTRLTVT.

This clone was seen more than once but under ten times. Other DNA sequences in the same sample also yield this CDR3. The V and J genes are TRBV5-6 and TRBJ2-5; D uncertain. V lost 4 bases, J lost 2 bases, and 3 bases lay in between. Germline V gene data show CDR1 as SGHDT and CDR2 as YYEEEE. The CDR3 is made up of 11 amino acids. The DNA for the CDR3 is TGTGCCAGCAGCCTTCAAGAGACCCAGTACTTC. Translation gives CASSLQETQYF.